This T cell receptor (beta chain) comes out of a study of a mutant IDH1 vaccine in newly diagnosed glioma (dated by TCRdb to the early 2020s). For the wider study: Of the roughly 32 patients who were treated, around 60% were male and about 40% were female, and the mean age was around 40 years. Before enrollment, most patients had been given radiochemotherapy with temozolomide as standard therapy, while the rest had received either radiotherapy alone or temozolomide alone. Peripheral blood was collected at six visits: V03 (baseline), V05, V07, V10, V12 and V13. Longitudinal TCRB deep sequencing was done for 25 to 30 treated patients, wherever samples were available for exploratory analyses.

Note on this clone: Its target antigen remains unknown. The record has no base qualities; no much larger clone is one base away.

The CDR3 holds 13 amino acids from the cysteine to the phenylalanine. The kept DNA is CDR3 alone, 39 bases in frame from the first base. V lost 8 bases and J lost 10 bases; the stretch between them is 20 bases long. The germline V gene (reference sequence) specifies SEHNR as CDR1 and FQNEAQ as CDR2. The sample's time point label is to be understood as: baseline, week 1 (first vaccination visit). The sample's treatment or condition label is to be understood as: pre-vaccination baseline after standard-of-care therapy. Newly diagnosed WHO grade 3 or 4 IDH1-mutant astrocytomas showing loss of nuclear ATRX were present in the donors. The samples were drawn from NOA16, a multicentre, single-arm, open-label phase I trial in Germany that tested a mutant IDH1 peptide vaccine in humans for the first time. Visit V03 blood draws served as the baseline sample for immunogenicity testing. Genomic DNA for TCRB sequencing was isolated from EDTA blood with the DNeasy Blood and Tissue Kit.

Study-level results and caveats: Pseudoprogression appeared unrelated to alterations in the top peripheral T cell clonotypes detected by TCRB sequencing. Immune responses induced by the vaccine were seen in around 93% of patients across multiple MHC alleles. The authors noted that analyses of patient blood samples could not be reproduced because of sample limitations. PBMC samples for TCRB deep sequencing were selected based on availability.

The library was generated by the immunoSEQ multiplex PCR assay. Rearranged TCR beta chain sequences were amplified with the hsTCRB Kit following the manufacturer's protocol. Sequencing of TCRB libraries was carried out on an Illumina MiSeq. The paper's data handling went like this. Demultiplexing, trimming and gene mapping were performed with the kit vendor's proprietary platform. Drawn from immuneACCESS, this table holds only the in-frame rearrangements with V and J called that TCRdb kept. Clones are partly lost; checked studies trace under half to an unresolved V gene and leave the rest unexplained. V and J calls and clone size come straight from that table; D and trimming were deduced from the DNA. In all, the sample holds tens of thousands of clones, and approximately 90% of those were seen once. The top ten constitute around 8.4% of the sample.

The specimen was PBMCs, collected from a glioma patient treated with radiotherapy, temozolomide or both. The sequence came from a man aged 25 to 40 with glioma. The receptor chain draws on TRBV7-9 and TRBJ1-2; the D gene identity is not certain. In nucleotide form, the sequence is TGTGCCAGCCGCTCCCGGGATTTGGAATCCTACACCTTC. It codes for CASRSRDLESYTF.